This T cell receptor beta chain was profiled in a study of T-cell memory formation after mild COVID-19 listed by TCRdb under 2021. Regarding the research as a whole: TCR sequence clusters from the two donors were largely donor specific. The cohort was made up of two young adult volunteers, one female and one male, who were previously healthy. In two donors, T-cell clones that expanded and contracted after mild COVID-19 were followed by sequencing TCRalpha and TCRbeta repertoires longitudinally.

From the cysteine up to the valine, the CDR3 has a length of 12 residues. Only the CDR3 DNA stays, 36 bases, in frame from base 1. Via the germline V gene (reference sequence), CDR1 is DFQATT and CDR2 SNEGSKA. V gives up 1 base and J gives up 0 bases, and the segment between their germline ends measures 4 bases. This clonotype has just a few counts. It lacks a known antigen. Base quality data are lacking; no much larger clone is found one base away. The listed sequencing device is Illumina NovaSeq 6000. cDNA libraries for TCRalpha and TCRbeta were prepared by 5'RACE using constant-segment primers, with sample barcodes and unique molecular identifiers added. Trizol reagent was used to extract RNA from every sample. Library amplification was performed in two PCR steps, and a second sample barcode and Illumina TruSeq adapters were introduced in the second step. Libraries were sequenced on an Illumina NovaSeq with 2 x 150 bp paired-end reads. As for the authors' bioinformatics: Reads were demultiplexed and collapsed into UMI-guided consensus sequences with migec v1.2.7. Using mixcr v2.1.11, the UMI consensuses were aligned to TRA and TRB V and J templates and assembled into clonotypes. A clonotype was counted as expanded or contracted only when both edgeR and NoisET called the clonotype significant, with the noise models trained on biological replicates. For edgeR calls, the thresholds were a false discovery rate-adjusted p below 0.01 and a log2 fold-change of 1. PCA with hierarchical clustering of max-normalized trajectories of the 1000 most abundant clonotypes was used as exploratory dynamics analysis. Separately sequenced CD4+ and CD8+ repertoires were used to assign the CD4 or CD8 phenotype of responding clones. TCRdb reprocessed the public reads (quality trimming at Q25 with fastp, clone calling with MiXCR) and kept in-frame beta chains. Each CDR3 protein gets just one entry, which takes the most common genes and DNA from the rows behind it. TCRdb, rather than the study authors, made the V and J calls. Within this sample are 300,000 to 350,000 distinct CDR3 sequences, with roughly 13% of them counted one time only. The ten largest clonotypes hold about 20% of the sample.

Ficoll-Paque density gradient centrifugation was the method used to isolate PBMCs. Broader findings and caveats from the paper: Whether the second-wave clones peaking on day 37 were SARS-CoV-2 specific was not confirmed. Clones contracting from day 15 to 85 had balanced CD4/CD8 phenotypes, while a second wave expanding from day 15 to 37 was biased towards CD4+. Some responding clones were detected in pre-infection memory, suggesting pre-existing cross-reactive memory T cells joined the SARS-CoV-2 response. The study included only a couple of mild cases, and larger cohorts that include severe cases with pre-infection samples were judged to be necessary. Contracting CD4+ clones appeared mostly in the CM and EM memory subsets, whereas CD8+ clones were enriched in EMRA.

This clonotype was obtained from a man aged 18 to 29 who had mild COVID-19 (a few samples of this study predate the infection). The sample titles of this study are shuffled in the database, so cell type and time point are left out; the donor was told from shared clones. The chain was built from TRBV20-1 and TRBJ2-7; there is no confident call for the D gene. Sequenced sample: PBMCs or a T cell subset sorted from them (not recorded which). The sequence in DNA is TGCAGTGCTAGAGGGAGCTCCTACGAGCAGTACGTC. Its protein reads: CSARGSSYEQYV.